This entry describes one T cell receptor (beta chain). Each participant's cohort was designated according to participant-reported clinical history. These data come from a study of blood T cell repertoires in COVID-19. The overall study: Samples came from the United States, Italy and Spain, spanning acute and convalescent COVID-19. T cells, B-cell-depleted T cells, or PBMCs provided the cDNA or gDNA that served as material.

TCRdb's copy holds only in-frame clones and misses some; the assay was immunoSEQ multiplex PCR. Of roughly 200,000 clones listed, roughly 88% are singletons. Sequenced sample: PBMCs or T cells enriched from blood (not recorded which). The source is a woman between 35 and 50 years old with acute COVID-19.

CDR3 sequence (DNA): TGTGCCAGCAGCTTAGGTTGGCTGGGGACAGGGACCCCGGGAGCTTTCTTT. Its translation: CASSLGWLGTGTPGAFF. The chain uses TRBV5-6 and TRBJ1-1, with 9 nucleotides matching TRBD1. The V gene's germline CDR1 is SGHDT and CDR2 YYEEEE. Trimming cost V 2 bases and J 10 bases; bases outside gene matches: 18. There are 17 residues in the CDR3.